This TCR beta chain was recovered during a study of blood T cell repertoires in COVID-19. Study as a whole: Donors in the United States, Italy and Spain gave samples during acute or convalescent COVID-19.

In the authors' workflow: Using reference gene primer amplification, nucleated cell counts were estimated. The data were produced by immunoSEQ multiplex PCR, yet TCRdb's version contains in-frame clones alone and is incomplete. That table is the source of V, J and clone size, and D and trimming were worked out from the DNA. This table has more than 250,000 clones, about 90% appearing once. Germline V gives CDR1 SNHLY, CDR2 FYNNEI. Trimming removed 8 bases from V and 1 base from J; junction bases left unmatched: 5. The CDR3 covers 14 residues. The age range of participants was about 18 to 100 years, with residence in under 30 US areas. Self-reported history from a screening survey and questionnaire set each donor's cohort.

Sequences were obtained from PBMCs or T cells enriched from blood (not recorded which). This chain links TRBV2 with TRBJ1-5; 7 bases are shared with TRBD1. The source is a woman in her twenties or thirties who had recovered from COVID-19. DNA for the CDR3: TGTGCCAGCGGGTCAGGGGGGAGCAATCAGCCCCAGCATTTT. It translates to CASGSGGSNQPQHF.